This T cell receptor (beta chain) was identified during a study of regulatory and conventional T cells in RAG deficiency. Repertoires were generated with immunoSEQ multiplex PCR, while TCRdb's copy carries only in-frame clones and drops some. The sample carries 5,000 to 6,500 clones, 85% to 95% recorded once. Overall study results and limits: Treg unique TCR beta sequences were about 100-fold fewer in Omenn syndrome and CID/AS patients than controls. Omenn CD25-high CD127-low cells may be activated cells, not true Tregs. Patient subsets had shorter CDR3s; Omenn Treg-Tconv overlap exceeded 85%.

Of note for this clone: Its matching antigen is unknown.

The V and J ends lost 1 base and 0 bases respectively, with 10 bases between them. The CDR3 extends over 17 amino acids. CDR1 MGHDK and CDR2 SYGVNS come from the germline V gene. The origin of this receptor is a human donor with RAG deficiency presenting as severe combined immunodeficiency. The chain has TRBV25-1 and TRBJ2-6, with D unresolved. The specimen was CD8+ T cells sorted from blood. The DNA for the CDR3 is TGTGCCAGCAGTGAATCTGGGGTATACTCTGGGGCCAACGTCCTGACTTTC. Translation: CASSESGVYSGANVLTF.